Below are 30 T cell receptor beta chains sequenced from a single sample in a study. Via MiXCR, TCRdb re-called the RT-PCR reads, giving one row per CDR3 protein. The repertoire holds about 680,000 distinct CDR3 sequences, around 14% seen once, with roughly 3.6% in the top ten. The specimen was memory CD4+ T cells from blood. The origin of the receptors is a female donor in good health, serving as a healthy control.

This clonotype was counted once. The chain has TRBV18 and TRBJ1-2, with a tentative D call TRBD1 (5 bases). V gave up 5 bases and J gave up 8 bases, with 9 bases separating them. This CDR3 contains 11 residues. Germline CDR1 and CDR2: KGHSH and LQKENI. The CDR3 region is CASSTDSGYTF. The CDR3 region has the DNA TGTGCCAGCTCAACAGACAGCGGCTACACCTTC. Supplemented by reference TRBV18 and TRBJ1-2, the full variable domain reads NAGVMQNPRHLVRRRGQEARLRCSPMKGHSHVYWYRQLPEEGLKFMVYLQKENIIDESGMPKERFSAEFPKEGPSILRIQQVVRGDSAAYFCASSTDSGYTFGSGTRLTVV.

Turning to this clonotype: The DNA is left out, because the CDR3 cannot be placed on it with certainty; the CDR3 is given as TCRdb lists it. The J gene is TRBJ1-2, the V gene TRBV28. 13 amino acids form the CDR3, both terminal residues included. Germline lookup yields CDR1 MDHEN and CDR2 SYDVKM. The CDR3 sequence is CASSSGAVYGYTF.

The chain combines TRBV12-3 or TRBV12-4 with TRBJ1-1; TRBD1 agrees at 7 bases. V lost 6 bases to trimming and J lost 5 bases; unmatched junction nucleotides: 6. The CDR3 extends over 13 amino acids. CDR3: CASRLTGETEAFF. The CDR3 DNA sequence: TGTGCCAGCAGACTTACAGGGGAGACTGAAGCTTTCTTT.

This clonotype came up a few times. This chain joins TRBV11-2 and TRBJ1-4; the match to TRBD1 covers 8 bases. The J segment lost 8 bases and the V segment lost 4 bases, leaving 9 bases of the junction unmatched. Germline V lookup: CDR1 SGHAT, CDR2 FQNNGV. This CDR3 comprises 15 residues. The CDR3 bases are TGTGCCAGCAGCTCACAGGGGGGAAGTGGAGAAAAACTGTTTTTT. Amino acid sequence: CASSSQGGSGEKLFF.

Many counts were recorded for this clonotype. The V and J genes are TRBV6-5 and TRBJ1-6; the D gene is possibly TRBD1 (5 bases). This CDR3 spans 17 amino acids. The germline V and J ends were trimmed by 3 bases and 8 bases, with 20 bases remaining between them. CDR1 is MNHEY, CDR2 SVGAGI, per germline. The DNA for the CDR3 is TGTGCCAGCAGTTATGGGTCAGGCCGGCAGGGATATTCACCCCTCCACTTT. It specifies CASSYGSGRQGYSPLHF.

The chain is built from TRBV6-1 and TRBJ2-6; 9 bases match TRBD2. This CDR3 is 19 amino acids long. V gave up 0 bases and J gave up 2 bases; unmatched junction bases: 8. Looked up from germline, CDR1 is MNHNS and CDR2 is SASEGT. The CDR3 nucleotides are TGTGCCAGCAGTGAAGCGCTTCTCAGCGGGAGGACTGGGGCCAACGTCCTGACTTTC. It specifies CASSEALLSGRTGANVLTF.

This clonotype has at least ten counts. The chain couples TRBV11-2 to TRBJ2-1, with 8 bases matching TRBD2. J lost 14 bases, V lost 6 bases, and 15 bases had no gene match. Germline loops: CDR1 SGHAT, CDR2 FQNNGV. This CDR3 region has 14 residues. CDR3 residues: CASSTRGGAGYKFF. The CDR3 nucleotides are TGTGCCAGCAGTACCCGGGGGGGCGCGGGATACAAGTTCTTC.

This clonotype was counted between two and nine times. The rearrangement links TRBV12-3 or TRBV12-4 to TRBJ2-2; tentative D call: TRBD2 (7 bases). There are 13 residues in the CDR3. V lost 4 bases, J lost 8 bases, and 11 bases lay in between. The CDR3 spells CASSWGGKGELFF. The CDR3 DNA follows: TGTGCCAGCAGTTGGGGGGGCAAGGGGGAGCTGTTTTTT.

This CDR3 reads CASTTRIGVNEKLFF. CDR3 DNA: TGTGCCAGCACCACTCGGATAGGGGTGAATGAAAAACTGTTTTTT. This chain connects TRBV3-1 to TRBJ1-4; possible D gene TRBD1, 5 bases. Deletions cut 7 bases from V and 5 bases from J, with 17 bases between. The CDR3 has 15 amino acids. CDR1 and CDR2 (germline): LGHDT, YNNKEL (reference sequence).

This clonotype was seen a few times. The rearrangement links TRBV20-1 to TRBJ1-4; D possibly corresponds to TRBD1 (6 bases). In germline, CDR1 is DFQATT, CDR2 SNEGSKA (reference sequence). The germline V and J ends were trimmed by 3 bases and 0 bases, with 14 bases remaining between them. The CDR3 extends over 16 amino acids. The DNA of the CDR3 is TGCAGTGCTAGGGGTGGCTCAGGGGCAACTAATGAAAAACTGTTTTTT. Protein: CSARGGSGATNEKLFF.

V gene TRBV20-1 combines with J gene TRBJ1-1; weak D call: TRBD1 (5 bases). The CDR3 extends over 10 amino acids. Trimming took 5 bases from V and 6 from J, leaving 7 bases between them. Looked up from germline, CDR1 is DFQATT and CDR2 is SNEGSKA (reference sequence). The CDR3 DNA is TGCAGTGCTCGGGGGGCTGAAGCTTTCTTT. Protein: CSARGAEAFF.

A few counts support this clonotype. The rearrangement links TRBV3-1 to TRBJ2-2, with unresolved D. Between the trimmed V and J ends, which lost 6 bases and 4 bases, there was a span of 9 bases. The CDR3 totals 13 residues. Germline-derived CDR1 and CDR2 are LGHDT and YNNKEL (reference sequence). The CDR3 region is CASRFSATGELFF. The CDR3 coding sequence is TGTGCCAGCAGGTTTAGTGCCACCGGGGAGCTGTTTTTT.

The chain is built from TRBV6-1 and TRBJ1-5, with D hard to call. The CDR3 length is 14 residues. Per germline, CDR1 MNHNS and CDR2 SASEGT. V was clipped by 0 bases and J by 2 bases, with 5 bases between them. This CDR3 is CASSEALGNQPQHF. The CDR3, as DNA: TGTGCCAGCAGTGAAGCGCTTGGCAATCAGCCCCAGCATTTT.

This clonotype has a count of ten or more. The DNA of the CDR3 is TGTGCCAGCAGCAAAGTTAAAGGGAGAGCCAAAAACATTCAGTACTTC. Translated, it gives CASSKVKGRAKNIQYF. The genes are TRBV21-1 and TRBJ2-4; the table assigns TRBD2, which was not confirmed against the DNA. TRBV21-1 is termed a pseudogene. The CDR3 runs 16 residues.

This clonotype occurred a few times. This chain connects TRBV5-1 to TRBJ1-4, with D perhaps TRBD1 (5 bases). The CDR3 is made up of 14 amino acids. The V and J ends lost 0 bases and 7 bases respectively, with 10 bases between them. Germline V CDR1 and CDR2: SGHRS, YFSETQ. The CDR3: CASSLDGTGEKLFF. In DNA, the CDR3 is TGCGCCAGCAGCTTGGATGGAACAGGTGAAAAACTGTTTTTT.

This clonotype appeared a few times. The chain is built from TRBV28 and TRBJ2-1; 9 bases are shared with TRBD1. CDR1 and CDR2 from the germline V gene are MDHEN and SYDVKM. V was clipped by 4 bases and J by 4 bases; unmatched bases: 8. The CDR3 has 16 residues. This chain's CDR3 is CASSSQGAKGYNEQFF. Here the CDR3 DNA reads TGTGCCAGCAGTTCACAGGGGGCTAAGGGTTACAATGAGCAGTTCTTC.

The rearrangement uses TRBV7-2 and TRBJ1-2; 8 bases fit TRBD1. Germline CDR1 is SGHTA and CDR2 is FQGNSA. The CDR3 totals 14 residues. The J segment lost 8 bases and the V segment lost 0 bases, leaving 5 bases of the junction unmatched. The CDR3 nucleotides are TGTGCCAGCAGCTTAGCGGCGGGGACAGGAGGCTACACCTTC. Translated: CASSLAAGTGGYTF. The whole variable domain, filled in from reference TRBV7-2 and TRBJ1-2, reads GAGVSQSPSNKVTEKGKDVELRCDPISGHTALYWYRQSLGQGLEFLIYFQGNSAPDKSGLPSDRFSAERTGGSVSTLTIQRTQQEDSAVYLCASSLAAGTGGYTFGSGTRLTVV.

This clonotype was found a few times. Here the CDR3 DNA reads TGCAGTGCTGACGGCGCGGGAGGGCCGAGGAGCACAGATACGCAGTATTTT. Amino acid sequence: CSADGAGGPRSTDTQYF. The V and J genes are TRBV20-1 and TRBJ2-3; 9 nucleotides match TRBD2. Germline V lookup: CDR1 DFQATT, CDR2 SNEGSKA (reference sequence). The CDR3 totals 17 residues. The V segment lost 5 bases and the J segment 0 bases; nucleotides outside the gene matches: 12.

The chain recombines TRBV15 with TRBJ1-6; tentatively, D is TRBD1 (5 bases). The V and J ends lost 5 bases and 8 bases respectively, with 13 bases between them. Germline CDR1 LNHNV, CDR2 YYDKDF (reference sequence). The CDR3 consists of 14 residues. The CDR3, as DNA: TGTGCCACCAGCGGTCGGGGGAGGGATTCACCCCTCCACTTT. Translating gives CATSGRGRDSPLHF.

This clonotype was detected only a few times. The J gene is TRBJ1-3, the V gene TRBV10-3; D is unresolved. The V end lost 2 bases, the J end lost 4 bases, and 12 bases lay between the germline ends. The germline V gene has CDR1 ENHRY and CDR2 SYGVKD. The CDR3 spans 15 residues. CDR3 in amino acids: CAISENVGGGNTIYF. CDR3 DNA sequence: TGTGCCATCAGTGAGAACGTCGGAGGAGGAAACACCATATATTTT.

The V call is TRBV5-1, the J call TRBJ1-6; weak D call: TRBD1 (6 bases). CDR1 is SGHRS and CDR2 is YFSETQ in the germline V gene. There are 15 residues in the CDR3. Between the trimmed V and J ends, which lost 3 bases and 5 bases, there was a span of 12 bases. Here the CDR3 DNA reads TGCGCCAGCAGCTGGTCAGGGGAACATAATTCACCCCTCCACTTT. Residues: CASSWSGEHNSPLHF.

This chain links TRBV12-3 or TRBV12-4 with TRBJ1-1; no clear D gene. Trimming shortened V by 2 bases and J by 1 base, and 8 bases separated the two germline ends. The CDR3 length is 14 residues. DNA of the CDR3: TGTGCCAGCAGTTTAACGGAAACGAACACTGAAGCTTTCTTT. Encoded protein: CASSLTETNTEAFF.

The CDR3 here is CASSDVQGSGEQFF. The DNA for the CDR3 is TGTGCCAGCAGTGACGTACAGGGATCGGGCGAGCAGTTCTTC. V usage is TRBV6-6 and J usage is TRBJ2-1; TRBD1 is a possible D gene (6 bases). The CDR3 has 14 residues. Germline V gives CDR1 MNHNY, CDR2 SVGAGI (reference sequence). V was cut by 5 bases and J by 10 bases, with 18 bases left in between.

In this sample, this clonotype turned up many times. The chain carries TRBV20-1 and TRBJ2-1; 8 nucleotides match TRBD2. The germline V gene has CDR1 DFQATT and CDR2 SNEGSKA (reference sequence). The CDR3 is 14 residues long. With V trimmed by 4 bases and J by 7 bases, 9 bases remained unmatched. The CDR3 nucleotides read TGCAGTGCTATCCCAGCGGGAGCAACGAATGAGCAGTTCTTC. Translating it yields CSAIPAGATNEQFF.

About this clonotype: A read error is possible here, since a much larger clone lies one base away. The CDR3, as DNA: TGTACCAGCAGCCGTCAGACTGGCTACACCTTC. Translated, it gives CTSSRQTGYTF. The genes are TRBV12-3 or TRBV12-4 and TRBJ1-2; D gene uncertain. This CDR3 spans 11 amino acids.

The chain has TRBV6-2 or TRBV6-3 and TRBJ1-2; TRBD1 aligns across 8 bases. CDR3 size: 13 residues. CDR1 and CDR2 from the germline V gene are MNHEY and SVGEGT. V was clipped by 6 bases and J by 8 bases; unmatched bases: 8. CDR3 in amino acids: CASRWDRYSGYTF. CDR3 coding DNA: TGTGCCAGCAGATGGGACAGGTACTCCGGCTACACCTTC.

The chain is built from TRBV3-1 and TRBJ2-1; 9 bases match TRBD2. CDR1 and CDR2 (germline): LGHDT, YNNKEL (reference sequence). J lost 7 bases, V lost 3 bases, and 10 bases had no gene match. This CDR3 is 16 amino acids long. The CDR3 sequence is CASSHLSGSMPNEQFF. CDR3 in DNA: TGTGCCAGCAGCCATCTTAGCGGGAGTATGCCAAATGAGCAGTTCTTC.

A few counts support this clonotype. The V call is TRBV20-1, the J call TRBJ1-2, with 8 bases that match TRBD1. This CDR3 has 13 amino acids. Germline V gene data show CDR1 as DFQATT and CDR2 as SNEGSKA (reference sequence). V was pared by 1 base and J by 7 bases, with 5 bases of the junction left unmatched. The CDR3 reads CSARVSRGPGYTF. The CDR3 nucleotides read TGCAGTGCTAGAGTTTCCAGGGGGCCTGGCTACACCTTC.

This clonotype was found a few times. The CDR3 nucleotides are TGCGCCAGCACCCGAATGGCGGGAGGATACAATGAGCAGTTCTTC. It specifies CASTRMAGGYNEQFF. The chain is built from TRBV5-1 and TRBJ2-1, with 8 bases matching TRBD2. The CDR3 runs 15 residues. With 6 bases clipped from V and 4 bases from J, the junction kept 9 bases outside the gene matches. Germline V gene data show CDR1 as SGHRS and CDR2 as YFSETQ.

This clonotype was seen a handful of times. The genes are TRBV27 and TRBJ2-1; weak D call: TRBD2 (6 bases). Germline loops: CDR1 MNHEY, CDR2 SMNVEV (reference sequence). This CDR3 is 9 amino acids long. V was cut by 11 bases and J by 9 bases, with 8 bases left in between. CDR3 sequence reads: CARGTEQFF. The CDR3 DNA follows: TGTGCCCGCGGGACTGAGCAGTTCTTC.